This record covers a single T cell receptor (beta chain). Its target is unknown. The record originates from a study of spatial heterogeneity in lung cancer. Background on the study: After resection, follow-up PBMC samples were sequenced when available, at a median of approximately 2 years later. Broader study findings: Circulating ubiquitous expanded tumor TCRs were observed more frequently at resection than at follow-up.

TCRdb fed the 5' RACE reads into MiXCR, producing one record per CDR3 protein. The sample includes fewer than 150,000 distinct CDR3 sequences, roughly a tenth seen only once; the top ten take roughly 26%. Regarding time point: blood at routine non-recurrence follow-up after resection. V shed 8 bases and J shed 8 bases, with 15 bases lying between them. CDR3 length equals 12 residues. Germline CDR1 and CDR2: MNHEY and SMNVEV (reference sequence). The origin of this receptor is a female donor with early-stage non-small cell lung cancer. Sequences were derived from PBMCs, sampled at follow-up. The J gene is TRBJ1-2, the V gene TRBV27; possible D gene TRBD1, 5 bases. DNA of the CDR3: TGTGCCAGCCGTGCCCTGGGGGAAGGCTACACCTTC. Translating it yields CASRALGEGYTF.